This TCR beta chain was identified in a study of shared clonotypes between healthy human individuals. About the research overall: For every donor, three CD4 naive, three CD4 memory, two CD8 naive and one CD8 memory plates were used. General study results and limits: Among the subsets, naive ones generally showed larger estimated richness than memory ones.

In regard to this clone: Antigen specificity is unknown.

As originally analysed: Filtering differed for immunoSEQ, which gave only junction sequences without quality scores. The assay was immunoSEQ multiplex PCR, and TCRdb's table has in-frame clones only and misses some. That table is the source of V, J and clone size, and D and trimming were worked out from the DNA. The sample yields over 1.5 million clones, approximately 98% seen once. Trimming at V came to 9 bases and at J to 2 bases, leaving 12 bases not matched to a gene. Germline CDR1 reads LNHDA; CDR2 reads SQIVND (reference sequence). The CDR3 consists of 15 residues. The J gene is TRBJ2-5, the V gene TRBV19; TRBD1 matches at 7 bases. This receptor was taken from a man between 25 and 39 years old in good health. The source material was naive CD4+ T cells sorted from blood. Regarding subset: CD45RA+ positively selected. The CDR3 nucleotides read TGTGCCAGCGGAGCCGGGACAGCGTTTCAAGAGACCCAGTACTTC. This gives the protein CASGAGTAFQETQYF.